The clone carrying this TCR beta chain was counted between two and nine times. Antigen: not known. The source of the sample is a study of human T cells and chemical hapten exposure. About the study: It was small differences in pooled library volume that mainly caused per-sample TCR yields to vary.

Time point here: patch test 2, 6 weeks after DPC sensitization. Treatment specified: therapeutic diphenylcyclopropenone sensitization with weekly scalp DPC. Suited to DPC and affected by alopecia, the donors ranged from 18 to 70 years old. Via MiXCR, TCRdb re-called the RACE reads, giving one row per CDR3 protein. The table lists about 54,000 distinct CDR3 sequences, around 9.4% of them singletons. Study observations and caveats: Sensitization with DPC brought no change to TCRs above 1 in 1000 in frequency.

The sample in question was whole blood, obtained in connection with sensitization to the hapten diphenylcyclopropenone (DPC). The clonotype was recovered from a woman aged 45-60 years with alopecia areata. Some clones in this sample may be carry-over from other donors' samples.

The CDR3 is CASSRDIYEQYF. Here the CDR3 DNA reads TGCGCCAGCAGCCGGGACATCTACGAGCAGTACTTC. This sequence joins TRBV5-1 and TRBJ2-7, with a weak D call TRBD1 (6 bases). Trimming took off 4 bases at V and 3 bases at J, with 8 bases between the two ends. Looked up from germline, CDR1 is SGHRS and CDR2 is YFSETQ. CDR3 size: 12 residues.